This T cell receptor beta chain originates from a study of T cell responses to AZD1222 COVID-19 vaccine. General study results and limits: The donor cohort was predominantly white British with a female majority, and clonal diversity may have been underestimated. Scientists sampled the repertoires only once the peak T cell response had passed. Distributed over spike, vaccine-associated CD4 TCRs predominated at 160-218 and 743-854.

Germline CDR1 is SGDLS and CDR2 is YYNGEE. The CDR3 consists of 13 residues. Trimming removed 3 bases at V and 3 bases at J, with 9 bases between. Assay used: immunoSEQ multiplex PCR; TCRdb lists only in-frame clones, some missing. Of hundreds of thousands of clones detected, 90% to 95% appear once; the ten largest clones hold less than 1.2%. On this clone itself: Its antigen is unidentified.

The chain combines TRBV9 with TRBJ1-2; no firm D call. The sample was peripheral blood, taken on day 0 of MenACWY control vaccination. The sequence came from an adult in good health. CDR3 sequence: CASSDQVDYGYTF. The CDR3 DNA sequence: TGTGCCAGCAGCGACCAAGTGGACTATGGCTACACCTTC.